This section outlines one T cell receptor beta chain sequence together with its context. Its matching antigen is unknown. The CDR3 has 18 amino acids. The V end lost 3 bases, the J end lost 2 bases, and 22 bases lay between the germline ends. CDR1 is SGHRS, CDR2 YFSETQ, per germline. These data belong to a study of siplizumab effects on memory and regulatory T cells. Study-wide results and limits: The apparent diversity of naive T cells exceeded that of memory cells, and naive T cells seemed to make a major contribution to the alloresponse. The authors mapped only a minor fraction of alloreactive clones to unstimulated subsets.

The study assayed some 110,000 TCR templates per sample. Clones were read by immunoSEQ multiplex PCR, and TCRdb kept only the in-frame ones, dropping some. This table has some 100,000 clones, about 90% appearing once. This sequence originates from a human donor in good health. Some clones in this sample may be carry-over from other donors' samples. The material sequenced was CD4+ T cells sorted from blood. The V gene is TRBV5-1, the J gene TRBJ2-3, with TRBD2 as a possible D gene (6 bases). The CDR3 DNA sequence: TGCGCCAGCAGCTACCGGCCCCAACGGGAGCGGGCCACAGATACGCAGTATTTT. Translating it yields CASSYRPQRERATDTQYF.